A selection of T cell receptor beta chains follows, all from one sample in a study of human T cells and chemical hapten exposure. TCRdb used MiXCR to reprocess the RACE reads, holding one entry per CDR3 protein. This sample has tens of thousands of distinct CDR3 sequences; roughly a tenth occur once, and the top ten carry 0.8% to 1.2%. The source material was whole blood, sampled in connection with sensitization to the hapten diphenylcyclopropenone (DPC). The receptors originated from a woman aged 25 to 45 with alopecia areata. Some clones in this sample may be carry-over from other donors' samples. CDR3s include the opening cysteine and the closing phenylalanine or tryptophan. The order of the fields is V gene, J gene, CDR3 protein.

V gene: TRBV7-6; J gene: TRBJ2-7; CDR3 protein: CASSASVYEQYF
V gene: TRBV20-1; J gene: TRBJ1-5; CDR3 protein: CSARNANNQPQHF
V gene: TRBV12-3/TRBV12-4; J gene: TRBJ1-1; CDR3 protein: CASSLAAGGTEAFF
V gene: TRBV6-2/TRBV6-3; J gene: TRBJ2-3; CDR3 protein: CASSYTSGTADTQYF
V gene: TRBV6-1; J gene: TRBJ2-2; CDR3 protein: CASRRDRGETGELFF
V gene: TRBV20-1; J gene: TRBJ2-1; CDR3 protein: CSAAGIDNEQFF
V gene: TRBV14; J gene: TRBJ2-1; CDR3 protein: CASSHLGSGYNEQFF
V gene: TRBV7-9; J gene: TRBJ2-4; CDR3 protein: CASSLGVLPRDIQYF
V gene: TRBV7-9; J gene: TRBJ1-4; CDR3 protein: CASSLILTANEKLFF
V gene: TRBV5-6; J gene: TRBJ1-5; CDR3 protein: CASSYMDQPQHF
V gene: TRBV18; J gene: TRBJ1-2; CDR3 protein: CASSPPGGAIYGYTF
V gene: TRBV29-1; J gene: TRBJ1-1; CDR3 protein: CSVAKNGQAEAFF
V gene: TRBV29-1; J gene: TRBJ1-1; CDR3 protein: CSVYGTGISGTEAFF
V gene: TRBV27; J gene: TRBJ2-1; CDR3 protein: CASSPLEIAGGRDEQFF
V gene: TRBV18; J gene: TRBJ2-3; CDR3 protein: CAGSPGDTQYF
V gene: TRBV18; J gene: TRBJ1-1; CDR3 protein: CASSPTGTNTEAFF
V gene: TRBV3-1; J gene: TRBJ1-1; CDR3 protein: CASSNLRDAFF